This T cell receptor beta chain is drawn from a study of blood T cell repertoires in COVID-19. Data came from immunoSEQ multiplex PCR; TCRdb stores just in-frame clones and leaves some out. The sample shows roughly 90,000 clones, approximately 80% of them seen only once. This clone is a singleton in its sample. The sequence was obtained from a woman in her 70s with acute or convalescent COVID-19. Sequenced sample: peripheral blood.

The CDR3 DNA reads TGCAGCGTTGAAAGACAGGGTATCACTGAAGCTTTCTTT. Encoded protein: CSVERQGITEAFF. The genes are TRBV29-1 and TRBJ1-1; TRBD1 matches 7 bases. Germline assignment: CDR1 SQVTM and CDR2 ANQGSEA. J lost 4 bases, V lost 2 bases, and 4 bases had no gene match. The CDR3 loop spans 13 amino acids.